This is a list of T cell receptor beta chains from one sample in a study of T cells in Graves' hyperthyroidism and ophthalmopathy. MiXCR was run by TCRdb on the multiplex PCR reads, yielding one entry per CDR3 protein. Of about 690,000 distinct CDR3 sequences listed, 17% were seen once; the top ten hold roughly 16%. The sequenced sample consisted of blood. These receptor sequences come from a man aged 50-60 years with Graves' hyperthyroidism. The CDR3 runs from the conserved cysteine through the conserved F or W. The order of the fields is clone size, J gene, V gene, D gene, CDR3 protein, CDR3 DNA. D genes are given only for firm matches. Clone size appears in some rows only: once, few, many, or a class for an expanded clone.

abundance: .
j_gene: TRBJ2-1
v_gene: TRBV19
d_gene: .
CDR3aa: CASSTATYYNEQFF
CDR3nt: TGTGCCAGTAGTACAGCGACCTACTACAATGAGCAGTTCTTC

abundance: .
j_gene: TRBJ1-1
v_gene: TRBV28
d_gene: TRBD1
CDR3aa: CASRTGGFRNTEAFF
CDR3nt: TGTGCCAGCAGGACAGGGGGCTTTAGGAACACTGAAGCTTTCTTT

abundance: .
j_gene: TRBJ1-4
v_gene: TRBV5-1
d_gene: .
CDR3aa: CASSQKATNEKLFF
CDR3nt: TGCGCCAGCAGCCAGAAAGCAACTAATGAAAAACTGTTTTTT

abundance: few
j_gene: TRBJ2-7
v_gene: TRBV11-2
d_gene: .
CDR3aa: CASSSSENSYEQYF
CDR3nt: TGTGCCAGCAGCTCAAGCGAGAACTCCTACGAGCAGTACTTC

abundance: .
j_gene: TRBJ2-7
v_gene: TRBV27
d_gene: .
CDR3aa: CASSPEDGYEQYF
CDR3nt: TGTGCCAGCAGTCCAGAAGACGGTTACGAGCAGTACTTC

abundance: many
j_gene: TRBJ1-2
v_gene: TRBV9
d_gene: TRBD1
CDR3aa: CASSVSTGANLYGYTF
CDR3nt: TGTGCCAGCAGCGTATCGACAGGGGCGAATCTCTATGGCTACACCTTC

abundance: few
j_gene: TRBJ2-2
v_gene: TRBV4-1
d_gene: TRBD2
CDR3aa: CASSQGTGLAGPGRSGELFF
CDR3nt: TGCGCCAGCAGCCAGGGGACCGGGCTAGCGGGACCCGGGAGGAGCGGGGAGCTGTTTTTT

abundance: .
j_gene: TRBJ2-3
v_gene: TRBV14
d_gene: TRBD1
CDR3aa: CASSHNRGNMSQYF
CDR3nt: TGTGCCAGCAGCCATAACAGGGGCAATATGTCGCAGTATTTT

abundance: many
j_gene: TRBJ2-7
v_gene: TRBV7-8
d_gene: .
CDR3aa: CASSLAYGLDEQYF
CDR3nt: TGTGCCAGCAGCTTAGCTTATGGGTTGGACGAGCAGTACTTC

abundance: many
j_gene: TRBJ1-2
v_gene: TRBV4-1
d_gene: .
CDR3aa: CASSELGSGYTF
CDR3nt: TGCGCCAGCAGCGAGCTCGGATCTGGCTACACCTTC

abundance: many
j_gene: TRBJ1-2
v_gene: TRBV5-1
d_gene: .
CDR3aa: CASSPGVLDGYTF
CDR3nt: TGCGCCAGCAGCCCGGGGGTCCTCGATGGCTACACCTTC

abundance: .
j_gene: TRBJ1-1
v_gene: TRBV5-1
d_gene: TRBD1
CDR3aa: CASSGGQGGNTEAFF
CDR3nt: TGCGCCAGCAGCGGGGGACAGGGCGGGAACACTGAAGCTTTCTTT

abundance: few
j_gene: TRBJ2-1
v_gene: TRBV12-3/TRBV12-4
d_gene: .
CDR3aa: CASSPFTGKRNEQFF
CDR3nt: TGTGCCAGCAGCCCTTTCACAGGGAAACGCAATGAGCAGTTCTTC

abundance: .
j_gene: TRBJ1-5
v_gene: TRBV7-8
d_gene: .
CDR3aa: CASSLLPGLFDSNQPQHF
CDR3nt: TGTGCCAGCAGCTTACTCCCAGGGCTCTTCGATAGCAATCAGCCCCAGCATTTT

abundance: many
j_gene: TRBJ2-7
v_gene: TRBV2
d_gene: TRBD1
CDR3aa: CASSEALGQFYYEQYF
CDR3nt: TGTGCCAGCAGTGAAGCGCTGGGACAGTTCTACTACGAGCAGTACTTC

abundance: .
j_gene: TRBJ1-5
v_gene: TRBV6-2/TRBV6-3
d_gene: .
CDR3aa: CASGPGSQDQPQHF
CDR3nt: TGTGCCAGCGGACCCGGGAGCCAGGATCAGCCCCAGCATTTT

abundance: .
j_gene: TRBJ2-6
v_gene: TRBV24-1
d_gene: .
CDR3aa: CATSDPPGVGANVLTF
CDR3nt: TGTGCCACCAGTGATCCCCCGGGGGTTGGGGCCAACGTCCTGACTTTC

abundance: many
j_gene: TRBJ2-7
v_gene: TRBV5-1
d_gene: TRBD1
CDR3aa: CASSLATGVSYEQYF
CDR3nt: TGCGCCAGCAGCTTGGCGACAGGGGTCTCCTACGAGCAGTACTTC

abundance: few
j_gene: TRBJ2-6
v_gene: TRBV19
d_gene: .
CDR3aa: CASISHSGANVLTF
CDR3nt: TGTGCCAGTATCTCTCACTCTGGGGCCAACGTCCTGACTTTC

abundance: few
j_gene: TRBJ1-1
v_gene: TRBV24-1
d_gene: .
CDR3aa: CATSESRAGNTEAFF
CDR3nt: TGTGCCACCAGTGAGTCCCGGGCGGGGAACACTGAAGCTTTCTTT

abundance: many
j_gene: TRBJ2-5
v_gene: TRBV6-5
d_gene: .
CDR3aa: CASSYSGGEETQYF
CDR3nt: TGTGCCAGCAGTTACTCTGGCGGAGAAGAGACCCAGTACTTC

abundance: many
j_gene: TRBJ2-1
v_gene: TRBV27
d_gene: .
CDR3aa: CASSRTTSYNEQFF
CDR3nt: TGTGCCAGCAGCAGGACTACCTCCTACAATGAGCAGTTCTTC

abundance: .
j_gene: TRBJ2-2
v_gene: TRBV20-1
d_gene: .
CDR3aa: CSPRRGDTGELFF
CDR3nt: TGCAGCCCCCGTCGCGGGGACACCGGGGAGCTGTTTTTT

abundance: many
j_gene: TRBJ2-1
v_gene: TRBV7-2
d_gene: TRBD1
CDR3aa: CASTDRGSNEQFF
CDR3nt: TGTGCCAGCACGGACAGGGGGTCAAATGAGCAGTTCTTC

abundance: many
j_gene: TRBJ1-2
v_gene: TRBV28
d_gene: .
CDR3aa: CASSPGGKYGYTF
CDR3nt: TGTGCCAGCAGTCCCGGAGGGAAGTATGGCTACACCTTC

abundance: .
j_gene: TRBJ2-1
v_gene: TRBV29-1
d_gene: .
CDR3aa: CSVEGRVISSYNEQFF
CDR3nt: TGCAGCGTTGAGGGTCGAGTAATCAGCTCCTACAATGAGCAGTTCTTC

abundance: .
j_gene: TRBJ2-2
v_gene: TRBV7-9
d_gene: .
CDR3aa: CASSLGVAGENGELFF
CDR3nt: TGTGCCAGCAGCTTAGGAGTGGCAGGGGAGAACGGGGAGCTGTTTTTT

abundance: many
j_gene: TRBJ2-5
v_gene: TRBV6-1
d_gene: .
CDR3aa: CASSHRGGETQYF
CDR3nt: TGTGCCAGCAGCCACAGGGGAGGAGAGACCCAGTACTTC

abundance: many
j_gene: TRBJ2-1
v_gene: TRBV3-1
d_gene: .
CDR3aa: CASSQSGRKGEQFF
CDR3nt: TGTGCCAGCAGCCAATCAGGGAGAAAGGGTGAGCAGTTCTTC

abundance: many
j_gene: TRBJ2-5
v_gene: TRBV2
d_gene: .
CDR3aa: CASRTGARSQETQYF
CDR3nt: TGTGCCAGCAGAACGGGAGCTAGGTCCCAAGAGACCCAGTACTTC

abundance: many
j_gene: TRBJ2-3
v_gene: TRBV11-2
d_gene: .
CDR3aa: CATAEGWGSTDTQYF
CDR3nt: TGTGCCACCGCAGAGGGTTGGGGTAGCACAGATACGCAGTATTTT

abundance: many
j_gene: TRBJ2-1
v_gene: TRBV2
d_gene: .
CDR3aa: CASSRDGEQFF
CDR3nt: TGTGCCAGCAGCAGAGACGGTGAGCAGTTCTTC

abundance: few
j_gene: TRBJ2-5
v_gene: TRBV19
d_gene: .
CDR3aa: CASSPWGEETQYF
CDR3nt: TGTGCCAGTAGCCCGTGGGGAGAGGAGACCCAGTACTTC

abundance: .
j_gene: TRBJ2-7
v_gene: TRBV7-2
d_gene: .
CDR3aa: CASSEGTAGPYEQYF
CDR3nt: TGTGCCAGCAGCGAAGGGACAGCGGGACCCTACGAGCAGTACTTC

abundance: many
j_gene: TRBJ2-2
v_gene: TRBV11-3
d_gene: .
CDR3aa: CASSLESTMTGENTGELFF
CDR3nt: TGTGCCAGCAGCTTAGAGTCGACTATGACAGGAGAGAACACCGGGGAGCTGTTTTTT

abundance: .
j_gene: TRBJ2-7
v_gene: TRBV19
d_gene: TRBD2
CDR3aa: CASSIAGGTYEQYF
CDR3nt: TGTGCCAGTAGTATAGCGGGAGGCACCTACGAGCAGTACTTC

abundance: many
j_gene: TRBJ2-7
v_gene: TRBV18
d_gene: TRBD1
CDR3aa: CASSPQGASYEQYF
CDR3nt: TGTGCCAGCAGTCCACAGGGGGCCTCCTACGAGCAGTACTTC

abundance: .
j_gene: TRBJ2-7
v_gene: TRBV11-2
d_gene: TRBD2
CDR3aa: CASSLEYREAYEQYF
CDR3nt: TGTGCCAGCAGCTTAGAATACCGGGAGGCCTACGAGCAGTACTTC

abundance: few
j_gene: TRBJ2-1
v_gene: TRBV10-3
d_gene: TRBD1
CDR3aa: CAISDPGRGPDNEQFF
CDR3nt: TGTGCCATCAGTGACCCGGGCAGGGGGCCGGACAATGAGCAGTTCTTC

abundance: many
j_gene: TRBJ1-2
v_gene: TRBV5-1
d_gene: .
CDR3aa: CASSSQGDGYTF
CDR3nt: TGCGCCAGCAGCTCCCAGGGCGATGGCTACACCTTC

abundance: .
j_gene: TRBJ2-3
v_gene: TRBV7-3
d_gene: .
CDR3aa: CASSSGPQTSSDTQYF
CDR3nt: TGTGCCAGCAGCTCAGGACCCCAAACATCATCGGATACGCAGTATTTT

abundance: .
j_gene: TRBJ1-6
v_gene: TRBV14
d_gene: .
CDR3aa: CASSQTGRGSPLHF
CDR3nt: TGTGCCAGCAGCCAGACGGGGCGCGGGTCACCCCTCCACTTT

abundance: .
j_gene: TRBJ1-1
v_gene: TRBV12-3/TRBV12-4
d_gene: .
CDR3aa: CASSPGGGRDTEAFF
CDR3nt: TGTGCCAGCAGCCCTGGGGGGGGGAGGGACACTGAAGCTTTCTTT